This T cell receptor beta chain was found in a study of T cells in Graves' hyperthyroidism and ophthalmopathy. Study-level findings and limits: A median 6.5 months before onset, the model predicted ophthalmopathy. Most thyroid-expanded clonotypes above 0.001 were also found in blood. Ophthalmopathy stood apart from stable hyperthyroidism in a 13 V-J model.

RNA transcripts were the template for amplifying TCR beta CDR3 regions. An initial round of RT-PCR targeting the TCR CDR3 relied on the HTBI primer set. One entry per CDR3 protein results from TCRdb running MiXCR on the multiplex PCR reads. The sample has about 270,000 distinct CDR3 sequences, roughly 22% seen once. This clonotype was seen at least ten times. Antigen: not known. The material sequenced was blood. The clonotype originates from a young man with Graves' ophthalmopathy.

CDR3 region: CASSRTGITEAFF. For the CDR3, the DNA is TGTGCCAGCAGTCGGACAGGGATTACTGAAGCTTTCTTT. J is TRBJ1-1 and V is TRBV6-1; TRBD1 agrees at 8 bases. Trimming removed 5 bases from V and 5 bases from J; junction bases left unmatched: 4. Germline CDR1 reads MNHNS; CDR2 reads SASEGT. The CDR3 sequence is 13 residues long.